Presented here are 27 T cell receptor beta chains from one specimen sequenced in a study of blood T cell repertoires in COVID-19. Only in-frame clones appear in the TCRdb table, and some are missing; sequencing was by immunoSEQ multiplex PCR. The table lists 250,000 to 300,000 clones, roughly 85% of them singletons. Sequencing used PBMCs or T cells enriched from blood (not recorded which). Receptors originate from a woman aged 45-60 years who had recovered from COVID-19.

With respect to this clone: The sample contains more than one DNA sequence encoding this CDR3. This rearrangement joins TRBV9 to TRBJ2-5, with 12 positions matching TRBD2. The germline V gene encodes CDR1 SGDLS and CDR2 YYNGEE. CDR3 length equals 14 residues. Losses at the gene ends were 3 bases for V and 4 bases for J; bases not matched to a gene: 1. Here the CDR3 reads CASSAGLAGETQYF. In DNA form, the CDR3 reads TGTGCCAGCAGCGCGGGACTAGCGGGAGAGACCCAGTACTTC.

V gene TRBV14 combines with J gene TRBJ2-1, with 10 positions matching TRBD2. CDR3 size: 22 residues. Germline V gene data show CDR1 as SGHDN and CDR2 as FVKESK. The V and J ends lost 4 bases and 0 bases, in that order; junction bases with no gene match: 21. This chain's CDR3 is CASSPRPLAGVEGSSSYNEQFF. The CDR3 DNA sequence: TGTGCCAGCAGCCCGCGACCGCTAGCGGGAGTCGAGGGGTCTAGCTCCTACAATGAGCAGTTCTTC.

The gene calls are TRBV27 and TRBJ1-5; 9 bases are shared with TRBD1. Germline V gives CDR1 MNHEY, CDR2 SMNVEV (reference sequence). There are 14 residues in the CDR3. After removal of 5 bases from V and 6 bases from J, the junction contained 5 bases not matched to a gene. CDR3 nucleotides: TGTGCCAGCAGTAGCACAGGGGGCAGTCAGCCCCAGCATTTT. It encodes CASSSTGGSQPQHF.

This chain uses TRBV7-9 with TRBJ2-1, with 9 bases aligning to TRBD2. The CDR3 has 16 residues. Germline loops: CDR1 SEHNR, CDR2 FQNEAQ (reference sequence). V gave up 6 bases and J gave up 5 bases; unmatched junction bases: 11. This CDR3 reads CASREVAGATDNEQFF. The DNA for the CDR3 is TGTGCCAGCAGAGAAGTAGCGGGAGCCACAGACAATGAGCAGTTCTTC.

This chain links TRBV7-9 with TRBJ2-7; 7 nucleotides match TRBD1. V lost 3 bases to trimming and J lost 7 bases; unmatched junction nucleotides: 9. The length of the CDR3 is 14 residues. Germline loops: CDR1 SEHNR, CDR2 FQNEAQ (reference sequence). This chain's CDR3 is CASSLDRSIDEQYF. The CDR3 DNA sequence: TGTGCCAGCAGCTTGGACAGGTCAATAGATGAGCAGTACTTC.

This clone was recorded only once. The chain links TRBV7-2 to TRBJ2-7; D gene uncertain. Trimming stripped 7 bases from V and 3 bases from J, with 10 bases between. Germline CDR1 reads SGHTA; CDR2 reads FQGNSA. The CDR3 is 12 amino acids. CDR3 residues: CASTITDYEQYF. CDR3 DNA sequence: TGTGCCAGCACAATCACAGACTACGAGCAGTACTTC.

The rearrangement uses TRBV27 and TRBJ2-7; D is possibly TRBD2 (5 bases). Germline V CDR1 and CDR2: MNHEY, SMNVEV (reference sequence). The CDR3 is 13 amino acids. V was pared by 5 bases and J by 4 bases, with 12 bases between. The CDR3 loop reads CASSPLSGYEQYF. CDR3 in DNA: TGTGCCAGCAGTCCGCTCTCGGGGTACGAGCAGTACTTC.

V usage is TRBV5-1 and J usage is TRBJ2-3; TRBD2 might be the D (6 bases). The CDR3 has 16 amino acids. The germline V and J ends were trimmed by 0 bases and 3 bases, with 14 bases remaining between them. Germline CDR1 SGHRS, CDR2 YFSETQ. The CDR3 reads CASSLAAGRATDTQYF. CDR3 nucleotide sequence: TGCGCCAGCAGCTTGGCAGCGGGTAGGGCAACAGATACGCAGTATTTT.

V and J are TRBV7-6 and TRBJ2-1; 12 nucleotides line up with TRBD2. The CDR3 spans 19 residues. Germline loops: CDR1 SGHVS, CDR2 FNYEAQ. The J segment lost 5 bases and the V segment lost 1 base, leaving 12 bases of the junction unmatched. The CDR3 DNA reads as TGTGCCAGCAGCTTAGATTGGGGGCTAGCGGGAGGGCTAGACAATGAGCAGTTCTTC. Its translation: CASSLDWGLAGGLDNEQFF. The whole variable domain, filled in from reference TRBV7-6 and TRBJ2-1, reads GAGVSQSPRYKVTKRGQDVALRCDPISGHVSLYWYRQALGQGPEFLTYFNYEAQQDKSGLPNDRFSAERPEGSISTLTIQRTEQRDSAMYRCASSLDWGLAGGLDNEQFFGPGTRLTVL.

This clone was observed a handful of times. This chain uses TRBV28 with TRBJ2-7; 11 nucleotides align to TRBD1. CDR3 length equals 14 residues. Losses at the gene ends were 6 bases for V and 6 bases for J; bases not matched to a gene: 7. Germline V gene data show CDR1 as MDHEN and CDR2 as SYDVKM. CDR3 nucleotide sequence: TGTGCCAGCAGCGATGGACAGGGGGCTGGCGAGCAGTACTTC. Translation gives CASSDGQGAGEQYF.

V gene TRBV3-1 (or the pseudogene TRBV3-2) combines with J gene TRBJ1-2; 9 nucleotides line up with TRBD1. The CDR3 has 15 residues. The J segment lost 4 bases and the V segment lost 8 bases, leaving 11 bases of the junction unmatched. Germline CDR1 and CDR2: LGHDT and YNNKEL (reference sequence). DNA of the CDR3: TGTGCCAGCCGGGACGGGACAGGGATTCGCTATGGCTACACCTTC. Encoded protein: CASRDGTGIRYGYTF.

The chain combines TRBV24-1 with TRBJ2-1, with 9 bases that match TRBD2. Germline V gene sequence: CDR1 KGHDR, CDR2 SFDVKD. This CDR3 spans 14 amino acids. With V trimmed by 0 bases and J by 9 bases, 2 bases remained unmatched. The DNA for the CDR3 is TGTGCCACCAGTGATTTGATTAGCGGGAGTGAGCAGTTCTTC. It codes for CATSDLISGSEQFF.

This chain joins TRBV9 and TRBJ1-1, with no clear D. Germline V gene sequence: CDR1 SGDLS, CDR2 YYNGEE. This CDR3 has 15 amino acids. V was cut by 3 bases and J by 0 bases, with 12 bases left in between. This CDR3 reads CASSGSFGLNTEAFF. The CDR3 DNA reads as TGTGCCAGCAGCGGCTCCTTCGGGTTGAACACTGAAGCTTTCTTT.

The chain combines TRBV19 with TRBJ1-2, with D possibly matching TRBD1 (6 bases). CDR1 is LNHDA, CDR2 SQIVND, per germline (reference sequence). This CDR3 contains 15 residues. Trimming pared 7 bases from V and 2 bases from J, leaving 17 bases between. This CDR3 reads CASNPLNRENYGYTF. CDR3 bases: TGTGCCAGTAACCCACTCAACAGGGAAAACTATGGCTACACCTTC.

V is TRBV11-2 and J is TRBJ2-2; no reliable D call. The CDR3 runs 12 residues. V dropped 1 base and J dropped 8 bases, with 5 bases sitting between them. CDR1 is SGHAT and CDR2 is FQNNGV in the germline V gene. CDR3: CASSLVLGELFF. In DNA, the CDR3 is TGTGCCAGCAGCTTAGTTTTAGGGGAGCTGTTTTTT.

This chain connects TRBV28 to TRBJ1-1; tentatively, D is TRBD1 (5 bases). V dropped 5 bases and J dropped 0 bases, with 19 bases sitting between them. The CDR3 contains 17 residues. Looked up from germline, CDR1 is MDHEN and CDR2 is SYDVKM. CDR3 nucleotides: TGTGCCAGCAGTCTCGGTTGGGGGAGGGCGATGAACACTGAAGCTTTCTTT. This translates into CASSLGWGRAMNTEAFF.

This clone appeared a single time. The rearrangement uses TRBV3-1 (or the pseudogene TRBV3-2) and TRBJ1-1; 7 bases match TRBD1. Unmatched junction bases numbered 23, after V lost 3 bases and J lost 4 bases. The CDR3 is 20 residues long. The germline CDR1 and CDR2 sequences are LGHDT and YNNKEL (reference sequence). CDR3 protein: CASSHGNFGTERWGGTEAFF. The CDR3, as DNA: TGTGCCAGCAGCCATGGTAACTTTGGGACAGAGCGGTGGGGAGGCACTGAAGCTTTCTTT.

This chain uses TRBV5-1 with TRBJ2-1; a possible D gene is TRBD2 (6 bases). Trimming removed 0 bases at V and 9 bases at J, with 16 bases between. Per germline, CDR1 SGHRS and CDR2 YFSETQ. The CDR3 contains 15 residues. CDR3 residues: CASSLDSGDSLEQFF. The CDR3 DNA reads TGCGCCAGCAGCTTGGATTCGGGAGATTCGCTTGAGCAGTTCTTC.

The V gene is TRBV6-5, the J gene TRBJ2-2, with D possibly TRBD2 on 5 matching bases. Trimming removed 7 bases at V and 6 bases at J, with 9 bases between. The germline V gene has CDR1 MNHEY and CDR2 SVGAGI. This CDR3 contains 12 residues. The CDR3 coding sequence is TGTGCCAGCATGCGGGTCCCCGGGGAGCTGTTTTTT. This encodes CASMRVPGELFF.

This clone was observed a handful of times. The rearrangement uses TRBV27 and TRBJ2-3; tentative D call: TRBD2 (5 bases). V was shortened by 4 bases and J by 6 bases, with 8 bases between the two germline ends. Germline V CDR1 and CDR2: MNHEY, SMNVEV (reference sequence). There are 12 residues in the CDR3. The CDR3 DNA is TGTGCCAGCAGTTCGCCGGGGGATACGCAGTATTTT. It encodes CASSSPGDTQYF.

The genes are TRBV18 and TRBJ1-5; 8 nucleotides match TRBD1. Germline CDR1 reads KGHSH; CDR2 reads LQKENI. V lost 4 bases and J lost 4; bases outside the gene matches: 3. This CDR3 is 14 amino acids long. In DNA form, the CDR3 reads TGTGCCAGCTCACGCGGGACAGGTAATCAGCCCCAGCATTTT. Its protein product is CASSRGTGNQPQHF.

The rearrangement joins TRBV5-1 to TRBJ2-5; D remains unclear. The CDR3 contains 13 residues. The V end lost 2 bases, the J end lost 0 bases, and 5 bases lay between the germline ends. The V gene's germline CDR1 is SGHRS and CDR2 YFSETQ. CDR3 bases: TGCGCCAGCAGCTTCGAGTACCAAGAGACCCAGTACTTC. Protein product: CASSFEYQETQYF.

The genes are TRBV28 and TRBJ2-5; D is ambiguous. The V gene's germline CDR1 is MDHEN and CDR2 SYDVKM. The CDR3 runs 13 residues. V was trimmed by 10 bases and J by 2 bases, leaving 14 bases between them. CDR3 bases: TGTGCCACTCTAGGCGATATTCAAGAGACCCAGTACTTC. Protein sequence: CATLGDIQETQYF.

This chain links TRBV9 with TRBJ1-1; D unclear. The length of the CDR3 is 14 residues. Germline V CDR1 and CDR2: SGDLS, YYNGEE. V was trimmed by 4 bases and J by 1 base, leaving 11 bases between them. The CDR3 sequence: CASSTQTQNTEAFF. Here the CDR3 DNA reads TGTGCCAGCAGCACCCAGACACAGAACACTGAAGCTTTCTTT.

This clone showed up just a few times. This chain connects TRBV6-5 to TRBJ1-3, with D maybe TRBD1 (5 bases). The CDR3 sequence is 14 residues long. Trimming took 7 bases from V and 4 from J, leaving 14 bases between them. The germline CDR1 and CDR2 sequences are MNHEY and SVGAGI. The CDR3 DNA reads TGTGCCAGCATCGCAAACGGGGGGGGAAACACCATATATTTT. Translation gives CASIANGGGNTIYF.

The chain joins TRBV6-1 to TRBJ1-6; no clear D gene. Germline CDR1 and CDR2: MNHNS and SASEGT. CDR3 length: 17 amino acids. V shed 2 bases and J shed 4 bases, with 15 bases lying between them. The CDR3 region is CASSETGWEFYNSPLHF. The CDR3 region has the DNA TGTGCCAGCAGTGAAACCGGGTGGGAGTTTTATAATTCACCCCTCCACTTT.

The chain links TRBV5-6 to TRBJ1-1; D ambiguous. In germline, CDR1 is SGHDT, CDR2 YYEEEE. V was clipped by 4 bases and J by 1 base, with 8 bases between them. This CDR3 contains 13 residues. CDR3 amino acids: CASSTDQNTEAFF. CDR3 bases: TGTGCCAGCAGCACAGACCAGAACACTGAAGCTTTCTTT.